The 31 T cell receptor beta chains given below trace back to one sample, sequenced in a study of T-cell memory formation after mild COVID-19 (dated by TCRdb to the early 2020s). The library relied on 5' RACE. The listed sequencing device is Illumina NovaSeq 6000. The raw public reads went through TCRdb reprocessing: fastp at Q25, MiXCR clone calling, in-frame beta chains kept. Merged by CDR3 protein, the rows form single entries marked with the most common genes and DNA. A total of under 450,000 distinct CDR3 sequences appear in this sample, 20% to 25% of them only once. Clones ranked in the top ten supply less than 15% of the sample. The sequenced material came from PBMCs or a T cell subset sorted from them (not recorded which). All receptors come from an adult woman who had mild COVID-19 (a few samples of this study predate the infection). The sample titles of this study are shuffled in the database, so cell type and time point are left out; the donor was told from shared clones.

This chain connects TRBV11-2 to TRBJ2-3; D is unclear. V was trimmed by 2 bases and J by 4 bases, leaving 7 bases between them. This CDR3 spans 13 amino acids. Germline V gives CDR1 SGHAT, CDR2 FQNNGV. The CDR3 DNA reads TGTGCCAGCAGCTTATTACGTGCAGATACGCAGTATTTT. Protein sequence: CASSLLRADTQYF.

Many counts were recorded for this clonotype. V gene TRBV12-3 or TRBV12-4 combines with J gene TRBJ2-7, with 8 bases matching TRBD1. Trimming removed 6 bases from V and 3 bases from J; junction bases left unmatched: 4. This CDR3 has 13 amino acids. The DNA of the CDR3 is TGTGCCAGCAGCCCAACAGGGGGCTACGAGCAGTACTTC. This sequence encodes CASSPTGGYEQYF.

This clonotype was counted a few times. The chain is built from TRBV20-1 and TRBJ2-1, with 7 nucleotides matching TRBD2. This CDR3 has 16 residues. The ends lost 4 bases at V and 0 bases at J; junction bases unmatched: 9. CDR1 and CDR2 (germline): DFQATT, SNEGSKA (reference sequence). As DNA, the CDR3 is TGCAGTGCTACTCGTAGCGGGCACAGCTCCTACAATGAGCAGTTCTTC. Translation gives CSATRSGHSSYNEQFF.

This clonotype was found many times. The rearrangement links TRBV5-1 to TRBJ2-3, with 8 bases that match TRBD2. This CDR3 contains 15 residues. Trimming took 2 bases from V and 6 from J; bases not matched to a gene: 8. Germline V gene data show CDR1 as SGHRS and CDR2 as YFSETQ. Here the CDR3 DNA reads TGCGCCAGCAGCTTCGTCCGCGGGGGGAGCGATACGCAGTATTTT. This sequence encodes CASSFVRGGSDTQYF.

This clonotype has only a few counts. This chain links TRBV6-6 with TRBJ2-1; perhaps TRBD2 as D (5 bases). Germline CDR1 and CDR2: MNHNY and SVGAGI (reference sequence). Trimming stripped 0 bases from V and 4 bases from J, with 7 bases between. The CDR3 length is 14 residues. The DNA of the CDR3 is TGTGCCAGCAGTTACTCGAGGGCATACAATGAGCAGTTCTTC. Translating gives CASSYSRAYNEQFF.

The chain couples TRBV20-1 to TRBJ2-7; 8 bases fit TRBD2. This CDR3 is built from 13 residues. CDR1 DFQATT and CDR2 SNEGSKA come from the germline V gene (reference sequence). Unmatched junction bases numbered 2, after V lost 4 bases and J lost 0 bases. Here the CDR3 DNA reads TGCAGTGCTACCGGGACTAGCTCCTACGAGCAGTACTTC. Its protein product is CSATGTSSYEQYF.

This chain joins TRBV20-1 and TRBJ1-1, with a tentative D call TRBD1 (6 bases). V was trimmed by 6 bases and J by 4 bases, leaving 12 bases between them. This CDR3 has 12 amino acids. The germline V gene encodes CDR1 DFQATT and CDR2 SNEGSKA (reference sequence). The CDR3 here is CSATGLSTEAFF. CDR3 nucleotides: TGCAGTGCCACAGGGTTAAGCACTGAAGCTTTCTTT.

This clonotype has ten or more counts. V and J are TRBV12-3 or TRBV12-4 and TRBJ2-5, with TRBD1 identical over 9 bases. This CDR3 region has 18 residues. V was clipped by 6 bases and J by 0 bases; unmatched bases: 14. In DNA form, the CDR3 reads TGTGCCAGCAGCCAGGGGACAGGGCGATTTCGGAACCAAGAGACCCAGTACTTC. It is translated as CASSQGTGRFRNQETQYF.

This clonotype was recorded many times. A junction boundary mismatches the germline segment, possibly from a read error. This sequence joins TRBV11-3 and TRBJ2-1, with 12 bases that match TRBD2. This CDR3 spans 17 amino acids. Germline loops: CDR1 SGHNT, CDR2 YENEEA. The CDR3 DNA reads TGTGCCAGCAGCCTAGATCGACTAGCGGGAGTAAACAATGAGCAGTTCTTC. Amino acid sequence: CASSLDRLAGVNNEQFF.

J is TRBJ2-3 and V is TRBV7-3; tentative D call: TRBD2 (6 bases). This CDR3 has 15 amino acids. Germline CDR1 SGHTA, CDR2 FQGTGA. V was shortened by 4 bases and J by 2 bases, with 13 bases between the two germline ends. The CDR3 DNA follows: TGTGCCAGCAGCTCGACGGGGGTCCCCACAGATACGCAGTATTTT. This translates into CASSSTGVPTDTQYF.

The V and J genes are TRBV5-4 and TRBJ1-2; tentatively, D is TRBD1 (6 bases). CDR3 length: 16 residues. Between the trimmed V and J ends, which lost 4 bases and 2 bases, there was a span of 18 bases. Germline V CDR1 and CDR2: SGHNT, YYREEE (reference sequence). This CDR3 is CASSLFSRGANYGYTF. CDR3 coding DNA: TGTGCCAGCAGCCTGTTCAGTAGGGGGGCGAACTATGGCTACACCTTC.

The DNA of the CDR3 is TGTGCCAGCAGCTTGGGTCCGAGCGGTGAAGCTTTCTTT. Its protein product is CASSLGPSGEAFF. J is TRBJ1-1 and V is TRBV5-6; no definite D call. V was pared by 0 bases and J by 7 bases, with 10 bases between. The germline V gene has CDR1 SGHDT and CDR2 YYEEEE. The CDR3 has 13 amino acids. Using reference TRBV5-6 and TRBJ1-1 for the parts outside the CDR3, the full variable domain is DAGVTQSPTHLIKTRGQQVTLRCSPKSGHDTVSWYQQALGQGPQFIFQYYEEEERQRGNFPDRFSGHQFPNYSSELNVNALLLGDSALYLCASSLGPSGEAFFGQGTRLTVV.

This clonotype showed up many times. The junction differs from germline at one of its ends, possibly a read error. V is TRBV5-1 and J is TRBJ2-3; D perhaps matches TRBD2 (6 bases). CDR3 length equals 14 residues. Germline CDR1 reads SGHRS; CDR2 reads YFSETQ. CDR3 amino acids: CASSLGLVTDTQYF. DNA of the CDR3: TGTGCCAGCAGCCTGGGACTTGTCACAGATACGCAGTATTTT. Looking up the rest from reference TRBV5-1 and TRBJ2-3 gives the full variable domain: KAGVTQTPRYLIKTRGQQVTLSCSPISGHRSVSWYQQTPGQGLQFLFEYFSETQRNKGNFPGRFSGRQFSNSRSEMNVSTLELGDSALYLCASSLGLVTDTQYFGPGTRLTVL.

This chain links TRBV3-1 with TRBJ2-5, with TRBD2 identical over 7 bases. V dropped 4 bases and J dropped 4; count of bases not matched to a gene: 12. Germline assignment: CDR1 LGHDT and CDR2 YNNKEL (reference sequence). This CDR3 is 16 amino acids long. The CDR3 is CASSPGLASGLETQYF. As DNA, the CDR3 is TGTGCCAGCAGCCCCGGACTGGCTAGCGGATTAGAGACCCAGTACTTC.

The chain combines TRBV12-3 or TRBV12-4 with TRBJ1-1, with D tentatively TRBD1 (6 bases). Trimming removed 2 bases from V and 8 bases from J, with 9 bases in between. This CDR3 has 12 residues. CDR3 protein: CASSLTGMEAFF. DNA of the CDR3: TGTGCCAGCAGTTTAACAGGGATGGAAGCTTTCTTT.

This chain uses TRBV20-1 with TRBJ2-7; 11 bases match TRBD2. Losses at the gene ends were 4 bases for V and 6 bases for J; bases not matched to a gene: 5. The CDR3 has 13 residues. Germline assignment: CDR1 DFQATT and CDR2 SNEGSKA (reference sequence). CDR3 nucleotides: TGCAGTGCTATTAGCGGGGGGGCGCGCGAGCAGTACTTC. The encoded protein is CSAISGGAREQYF.

The chain joins TRBV15 to TRBJ2-2, with 9 positions matching TRBD1. Germline CDR1 LNHNV, CDR2 YYDKDF (reference sequence). V was clipped by 1 base and J by 0 bases; unmatched bases: 6. This CDR3 has 18 residues. The CDR3 bases are TGTGCCACCAGCAGAGGGGGTAACAGGGGGCCGAACACCGGGGAGCTGTTTTTT. As protein: CATSRGGNRGPNTGELFF.

The genes are TRBV7-9 and TRBJ2-7, with 8 bases fitting TRBD1. This CDR3 has 15 residues. J gave up 0 bases and V 6 bases, and 7 bases lay outside the gene matches. Germline CDR1 SEHNR, CDR2 FQNEAQ (reference sequence). Here the CDR3 reads CASSYRDRSSYEQYF. The DNA of the CDR3 is TGTGCCAGCAGTTACCGGGACAGGAGCTCCTACGAGCAGTACTTC.

The genes are TRBV12-3 or TRBV12-4 and TRBJ2-7; 10 nucleotides align to TRBD1. Trimming removed 6 bases from V and 4 bases from J; junction bases left unmatched: 9. The CDR3 is 15 residues long. This CDR3 is CASRPTTGGLYEQYF. In nucleotides, the CDR3 is TGTGCCAGCAGGCCCACGACAGGGGGCCTTTACGAGCAGTACTTC.

This clonotype was counted only a few times. The chain recombines TRBV7-9 with TRBJ2-2; D is unclear. The CDR3 is made up of 12 amino acids. Per germline, CDR1 SEHNR and CDR2 FQNEAQ (reference sequence). V lost 7 bases and J 4 bases, leaving 7 bases between the germline ends. The chain's CDR3 is CASTGPTGELFF. The CDR3 bases are TGTGCCAGCACCGGGCCCACCGGGGAGCTGTTTTTT.

CDR3 protein: CASSLIVFYEQYF. CDR3 DNA sequence: TGCGCCAGCAGCCTGATCGTTTTCTACGAGCAGTACTTC. V and J are TRBV4-1 and TRBJ2-7, with D uncertain. CDR1 and CDR2 (germline): MGHRA, YSYEKL. The germline V and J ends were trimmed by 4 bases and 3 bases, with 10 bases remaining between them. CDR3 length equals 13 residues.

This clonotype came up a few times. The rearrangement uses TRBV7-2 and TRBJ2-1; tentatively, D is TRBD1 (7 bases). Per the germline V gene, CDR1 is SGHTA and CDR2 is FQGNSA. This CDR3 has 12 amino acids. V was clipped by 5 bases and J by 10 bases, with 12 bases between them. In DNA, the CDR3 is TGTGCCAGCAGCCCCTCAGGGGGGGAGCAGTTCTTC. Encoded protein: CASSPSGGEQFF.

This clonotype occurred a few times. The rearrangement uses TRBV6-1 and TRBJ1-5; perhaps TRBD1 as D (6 bases). V was clipped by 6 bases and J by 6 bases, with 15 bases between them. Germline V CDR1 and CDR2: MNHNS, SASEGT. This CDR3 comprises 14 residues. Here the CDR3 DNA reads TGTGCCAGCAGGGTACGGGGGCTAGGTCAGCCCCAGCATTTT. Translating it yields CASRVRGLGQPQHF.

V is TRBV29-1 and J is TRBJ1-1; D is unclear. Germline lookup yields CDR1 SQVTM and CDR2 ANQGSEA. CDR3 length: 13 residues. The germline V and J ends were trimmed by 4 bases and 2 bases, with 11 bases remaining between them. In DNA, the CDR3 is TGCAGCGTTGGGCACAGCCTAAACACTGAAGCTTTCTTT. Translation gives CSVGHSLNTEAFF.

The table lists this clonotype with a few counts. The chain carries TRBV12-3 or TRBV12-4 and TRBJ2-1, with 10 bases lining up with TRBD2. CDR3 length: 15 residues. The trim removed 2 bases at V and 4 bases at J, leaving 2 bases unmatched. This chain's CDR3 is CASSLQRGGYNEQFF. The CDR3 DNA reads as TGTGCCAGCAGTTTACAGCGGGGGGGATACAATGAGCAGTTCTTC.

The chain joins TRBV12-3 or TRBV12-4 to TRBJ2-3; the D gene is possibly TRBD1 (6 bases). The CDR3 sequence is 16 residues long. V was trimmed by 4 bases and J by 0 bases, leaving 14 bases between them. The CDR3 DNA is TGTGCCAGCAGTTCCCGGACAGATCAAAGCACAGATACGCAGTATTTT. Translating gives CASSSRTDQSTDTQYF.

The table lists this clonotype with a few counts. The chain links TRBV5-5 to TRBJ1-1, with a tentative D call TRBD1 (6 bases). Germline CDR1 and CDR2: SGHKS and YYEKEE (reference sequence). The CDR3 length is 16 residues. The germline V and J ends were trimmed by 2 bases and 1 base, with 15 bases remaining between them. The CDR3 region has the DNA TGTGCCAGCAGCTTCCCCCCGGGACAAAAGAACACTGAAGCTTTCTTT. It yields the protein CASSFPPGQKNTEAFF.

The CDR3 sequence is CSAEDDRGFTDTQYF. Written as DNA, the CDR3 is TGCAGTGCCGAGGACGACAGGGGATTCACAGATACGCAGTATTTT. The chain combines TRBV20-1 with TRBJ2-3, with TRBD1 matching 8 bases. Germline lookup yields CDR1 DFQATT and CDR2 SNEGSKA (reference sequence). The CDR3 contains 15 residues. V lost 6 bases and J lost 2; bases outside the gene matches: 10.

The chain uses TRBV24-1 and TRBJ2-1; D might be TRBD1 or TRBD2, each matching 5 bases. V lost 3 bases and J lost 2, with 10 bases in between. This CDR3 is built from 15 residues. From germline, CDR1 is KGHDR and CDR2 SFDVKD. The CDR3 DNA follows: TGTGCCACCAGTGATCCCCGGGACCCCTACAATGAGCAGTTCTTC. Translating gives CATSDPRDPYNEQFF.

The V gene is TRBV4-2, the J gene TRBJ2-3; D uncertain. The V and J ends lost 1 base and 8 bases respectively, with 19 bases between them. Germline CDR1 LGHNA, CDR2 YNFKEQ. The length of the CDR3 is 16 residues. CDR3 sequence reads: CASSQATLMGPGTQYF. The CDR3 region has the DNA TGTGCCAGCAGCCAAGCCACCCTCATGGGTCCGGGTACGCAGTATTTT.

In its sample, this clonotype was seen a few times. The chain has TRBV20-1 and TRBJ2-7; 8 nucleotides align to TRBD1. V was pared by 4 bases and J by 1 base, with 6 bases of the junction left unmatched. Germline V CDR1 and CDR2: DFQATT, SNEGSKA (reference sequence). The CDR3 extends over 14 amino acids. The DNA for the CDR3 is TGCAGTGCTAATCAGGGACAGGCATCCTACGAGCAGTACTTC. It translates to CSANQGQASYEQYF.